The 19 T cell receptor beta chains presented below share a single source sample, sequenced in a study of shared clonotypes between healthy human individuals. TCRdb's copy holds only in-frame clones and misses some; the assay was immunoSEQ multiplex PCR. The sample lists approximately 1,000,000 clones; about 84% were seen once. The sequencing input was memory CD4+ T cells from PBMCs. The subset was: CD45RA-negative fraction. These receptors were collected from a young man in good health. Some clones in this sample may be carry-over from other donors' samples.

Turning to this clone: A much larger clone lies one base from this, so it may be a read error. The V call is TRBV27, the J call TRBJ2-3; 9 bases map to TRBD1. This CDR3 has 16 residues. Germline lookup yields CDR1 MNHEY and CDR2 SMNVEV (reference sequence). V shed 4 bases, J shed 6 bases, and the junction held 11 bases outside the gene matches. Here the CDR3 DNA reads TGTGCCAGCAGTTCCAGGACAGGGGCGACGGTGGATACGCAGTATTTT. It is translated as CASSSRTGATVDTQYF.

The chain is built from TRBV18 and TRBJ2-3; maybe TRBD1 (6 bases). The length of the CDR3 is 13 residues. The germline V gene encodes CDR1 KGHSH and CDR2 LQKENI. V lost 6 bases, J lost 8 bases, and 15 bases lay in between. The CDR3 protein is CASSLQGSGTQYF. In nucleotides, the CDR3 is TGTGCCAGCTCCCTACAGGGCAGTGGTACGCAGTATTTT.

The chain uses TRBV15 and TRBJ2-2, with D uncertain. Germline CDR1 is LNHNV and CDR2 is YYDKDF (reference sequence). The CDR3 has 16 residues. Trimming shortened V by 1 base and J by 0 bases, and 9 bases separated the two germline ends. CDR3 sequence: CATSRGTVTNTGELFF. CDR3 nucleotides: TGTGCCACCAGCAGAGGGACGGTCACGAACACCGGGGAGCTGTTTTTT. Drawing the rest from reference TRBV15 and TRBJ2-2, the complete variable domain is DAMVIQNPRYQVTQFGKPVTLSCSQTLNHNVMYWYQQKSSQAPKLLFHYYDKDFNNEADTPDNFQSRRPNTSFCFLDIRSPGLGDTAMYLCATSRGTVTNTGELFFGEGSRLTVL.

The chain uses TRBV4-1 and TRBJ1-4; D is unresolved. The CDR3 sequence is 15 residues long. V lost 4 bases and J lost 6, with 15 bases in between. Germline-derived CDR1 and CDR2 are MGHRA and YSYEKL. This chain's CDR3 is CASSRGRGSDEKLFF. The CDR3 DNA follows: TGCGCCAGCAGCCGCGGCCGTGGGTCCGATGAAAAACTGTTTTTT.

This chain connects TRBV5-4 to TRBJ2-7; possibly TRBD2 for D (5 bases). This CDR3 spans 15 amino acids. The V end was cut by 0 bases, the J end by 2 bases, with 12 bases between. The germline CDR1 and CDR2 sequences are SGHNT and YYREEE (reference sequence). The CDR3 is CASSLGGSDPYEQYF. As DNA, the CDR3 is TGTGCCAGCAGCTTGGGAGGTAGCGATCCCTACGAGCAGTACTTC.

The chain employs TRBV9 and TRBJ2-3, with 10 nucleotides matching TRBD2. The CDR3 covers 16 residues. J gave up 6 bases and V 7 bases, and 14 bases lay outside the gene matches. The germline CDR1 and CDR2 sequences are SGDLS and YYNGEE. The CDR3 nucleotides read TGTGCCAGCGGAAAGACTAGCGGGCAGAGGGGGGATACGCAGTATTTT. It specifies CASGKTSGQRGDTQYF.

This chain joins TRBV2 and TRBJ2-5; TRBD1 matches at 10 bases. The CDR3 is 15 residues long. V lost 2 bases, J lost 5 bases, and 5 bases stayed unmatched. The germline V gene has CDR1 SNHLY and CDR2 FYNNEI. The CDR3 here is CASSEILGQGETQYF. The CDR3 DNA sequence: TGTGCCAGCAGTGAAATCCTGGGACAGGGGGAGACCCAGTACTTC.

Points on this clone: The same CDR3 is also encoded by other DNA sequences in this sample. CDR3: CASSPGGYTEAFF. CDR3 in DNA: TGCGCCAGCAGCCCGGGGGGCTACACTGAAGCTTTCTTT. The V and J genes are TRBV10-1 and TRBJ1-1; maybe TRBD1 (6 bases). The CDR3 sequence is 13 residues long. V was clipped by 6 bases and J by 3 bases, with 11 bases between them. Germline V gene sequence: CDR1 WNHNN, CDR2 SYGVQD (reference sequence).

This clone was counted only a few times. V usage is TRBV14 and J usage is TRBJ2-2, with TRBD1 identical over 8 bases. The germline gives CDR1 SGHDN, CDR2 FVKESK. The CDR3 runs to 16 residues. Unmatched junction bases numbered 8, after V lost 4 bases and J lost 4 bases. The CDR3 coding sequence is TGTGCCAGCAGCCCCGGACAGGGCTTATTCACCGGGGAGCTGTTTTTT. It encodes CASSPGQGLFTGELFF.

This chain connects TRBV28 to TRBJ1-5; the D is unclear. CDR1 and CDR2 from the germline V gene are MDHEN and SYDVKM. This CDR3 is built from 17 residues. Trimming took off 6 bases at V and 0 bases at J, with 18 bases between the two ends. CDR3 region: CASSYRRHPFSNQPQHF. The CDR3 region has the DNA TGTGCCAGCAGCTACAGACGCCATCCCTTTAGCAATCAGCCCCAGCATTTT.

This clone was picked up one time. This chain links TRBV18 with TRBJ2-3; the D is unclear. The CDR3 runs to 15 residues. Per germline, CDR1 KGHSH and CDR2 LQKENI. V gave up 5 bases and J gave up 1 base, with 13 bases separating them. The CDR3 coding sequence is TGTGCCAGCTCATCCAGGCAGCGAGGCACAGATACGCAGTATTTT. Its translation is CASSSRQRGTDTQYF. Variable domain in full (rest from reference TRBV18 and TRBJ2-3): NAGVMQNPRHLVRRRGQEARLRCSPMKGHSHVYWYRQLPEEGLKFMVYLQKENIIDESGMPKERFSAEFPKEGPSILRIQQVVRGDSAAYFCASSSRQRGTDTQYFGPGTRLTVL.

The CDR3 DNA reads TGTGCCAGCAGCGTAGAATGGGGACAGTCGCAGTACTTC. Translated: CASSVEWGQSQYF. The V gene is TRBV9, the J gene TRBJ2-7; the match to TRBD1 covers 7 bases. Per germline, CDR1 SGDLS and CDR2 YYNGEE. This CDR3 comprises 13 residues. After removal of 0 bases from V and 9 bases from J, the junction contained 6 bases not matched to a gene.

This rearrangement joins TRBV4-1 to TRBJ1-1, with D perhaps matching TRBD1 (6 bases). The CDR3 has 15 amino acids. Germline CDR1 reads MGHRA; CDR2 reads YSYEKL. Trimming cost V 3 bases and J 0 bases, with 11 bases left between them. CDR3 DNA: TGCGCCAGCAGCCAGGGGGCTAAGGTGAACACTGAAGCTTTCTTT. It translates to CASSQGAKVNTEAFF.

V and J are TRBV7-6 and TRBJ1-4; 7 bases match TRBD1. The length of the CDR3 is 18 residues. J gave up 2 bases and V 1 base, and 10 bases lay outside the gene matches. Per germline, CDR1 SGHVS and CDR2 FNYEAQ. The CDR3 loop reads CASSLGYYRGSTNEKLFF. DNA of the CDR3: TGTGCCAGCAGCTTAGGGTACTACAGGGGATCGACTAATGAAAAACTGTTTTTT.

The V and J genes are TRBV27 and TRBJ2-3; D might be TRBD1 or TRBD2, each matching 6 bases. This CDR3 region has 16 residues. CDR1 is MNHEY and CDR2 is SMNVEV in the germline V gene (reference sequence). The V end lost 7 bases, the J end lost 1 base, and 18 bases lay between the germline ends. CDR3 DNA: TGTGCCAGCAAAAAGTGGGGGGCTCGGGGCACAGATACGCAGTATTTT. It yields the protein CASKKWGARGTDTQYF.

The gene calls are TRBV5-8 and TRBJ2-7, with D possibly matching TRBD2 (7 bases). There are 14 residues in the CDR3. V was trimmed by 3 bases and J by 6 bases, leaving 16 bases between them. Germline lookup yields CDR1 SGHTS and CDR2 YDEGEE. Here the CDR3 DNA reads TGTGCCAGCAGCTCGACTAGCCTCAGGGGCGAGCAGTACTTC. It is translated as CASSSTSLRGEQYF.

Turning to this clone: Other DNA variants within this sample encode the same CDR3. The chain employs TRBV7-8 and TRBJ1-4; 7 nucleotides line up with TRBD1. With V trimmed by 3 bases and J by 3 bases, 1 base remained unmatched. CDR1 SGHVS and CDR2 FQNEAQ come from the germline V gene. The CDR3 length is 14 residues. The CDR3 reads CASSFGTANEKLFF. CDR3 in DNA: TGTGCCAGCAGCTTCGGGACAGCTAATGAAAAACTGTTTTTT. The full variable domain, its missing parts supplied by reference TRBV7-8 and TRBJ1-4, is GAGVSQSPRYKVAKRGQDVALRCDPISGHVSLFWYQQALGQGPEFLTYFQNEAQLDKSGLPSDRFFAERPEGSVSTLKIQRTQQEDSAVYLCASSFGTANEKLFFGSGTQLSVL.

The rearrangement uses TRBV7-9 and TRBJ1-2, with D unresolved. The CDR3 loop spans 14 amino acids. In germline, CDR1 is SEHNR, CDR2 FQNEAQ (reference sequence). V shed 5 bases and J shed 1 base, with 11 bases lying between them. The CDR3 protein is CASSPDGNNYGYTF. DNA of the CDR3: TGTGCCAGCAGCCCGGACGGGAATAACTATGGCTACACCTTC. The full variable domain, its missing parts supplied by reference TRBV7-9 and TRBJ1-2, is DTGVSQNPRHKITKRGQNVTFRCDPISEHNRLYWYRQTLGQGPEFLTYFQNEAQLEKSRLLSDRFSAERPKGSFSTLEIQRTEQGDSAMYLCASSPDGNNYGYTFGSGTRLTVV.

The J gene is TRBJ2-2, the V gene TRBV10-2; D is unclear. The CDR3 is 14 residues long. The V gene lost 7 bases and the J gene lost 3 bases, with 12 bases spanning the gap. Germline loops: CDR1 WSHSY, CDR2 SAAADI. This CDR3 reads CASTHQGYTGELFF. In nucleotides, the CDR3 is TGCGCCAGCACCCACCAAGGCTACACCGGGGAGCTGTTTTTT.